These 21 T cell receptor beta chains originate from one sample sequenced in a study of CD8 T cells in Susac syndrome. Random hexamers were used to reverse transcribe an amount of about 0.5 to 1 ug RNA. TCRdb used MiXCR to reprocess the immunoSEQ multiplex PCR reads, holding one entry per CDR3 protein. The table shows approximately 190,000 distinct CDR3 sequences, with 93% occurring only once. The sequencing sample was made of CD4+ T cells from PBMCs. The receptors shown here come from a human donor in good health.

This chain connects TRBV9 to TRBJ2-2, with 9 bases matching TRBD1. The germline CDR1 and CDR2 sequences are SGDLS and YYNGEE. With 5 bases clipped from V and 7 bases from J, the junction kept 15 bases outside the gene matches. This CDR3 comprises 17 residues. CDR3 sequence reads: CASSRSVGTGSNGELFF. CDR3 nucleotide sequence: TGTGCCAGCAGTCGTAGCGTTGGGACAGGGTCAAACGGGGAGCTGTTTTTT.

V is TRBV11-2 and J is TRBJ2-3; D not certain. The CDR3 covers 17 residues. V dropped 2 bases and J dropped 0 bases, with 15 bases sitting between them. Germline assignment: CDR1 SGHAT and CDR2 FQNNGV. CDR3: CASSLIGPGGSTDTQYF. The CDR3 coding sequence is TGTGCCAGCAGCTTAATAGGTCCTGGCGGCAGCACAGATACGCAGTATTTT.

The chain has TRBV7-8 and TRBJ2-4, with 9 bases fitting TRBD1. The V gene end was trimmed by 5 bases and the J gene end by 9 bases; junction bases not matched to a gene: 5. The germline V gene encodes CDR1 SGHVS and CDR2 FQNEAQ. This CDR3 has 13 amino acids. The CDR3 region is CASSVGTGSIQYF. The CDR3 DNA is TGTGCCAGCAGCGTTGGGACAGGGAGCATTCAGTACTTC.

This rearrangement joins TRBV7-2 to TRBJ2-7; 13 bases agree with TRBD2. This CDR3 region has 15 residues. Looked up from germline, CDR1 is SGHTA and CDR2 is FQGNSA. Unmatched junction bases numbered 4, after V lost 1 base and J lost 7 bases. CDR3 bases: TGTGCCAGCAGCTTAGGGACTAGCGGGGGATGGGAGCAGTACGTC. Protein: CASSLGTSGGWEQYV.

The chain's CDR3 is CASSLKDRALEAFF. The CDR3 DNA is TGTGCCAGCAGCTTAAAAGACAGGGCCCTTGAAGCTTTCTTT. The rearrangement uses TRBV7-9 and TRBJ1-1, with 7 positions matching TRBD1. The CDR3 has 14 residues. CDR1 and CDR2 from the germline V gene are SEHNR and FQNEAQ (reference sequence). V trimming: 2 bases; J trimming: 7 bases; junction bases outside the gene matches: 7.

This chain uses TRBV5-4 with TRBJ2-1; tentative D call: TRBD2 (6 bases). Germline V gene data show CDR1 as SGHNT and CDR2 as YYREEE (reference sequence). The CDR3 length is 15 residues. Between the trimmed V and J ends, which lost 3 bases and 3 bases, there was a span of 13 bases. CDR3 amino acids: CASSSRGNHYNEQFF. In nucleotides, the CDR3 is TGTGCCAGCAGCTCCCGGGGGAATCACTACAATGAGCAGTTCTTC.

V gene TRBV6-1 combines with J gene TRBJ1-2; D is possibly TRBD1 (5 bases). The CDR3 sequence is 15 residues long. V was cut by 2 bases and J by 7 bases, with 17 bases left in between. Germline V gene sequence: CDR1 MNHNS, CDR2 SASEGT. CDR3 coding DNA: TGTGCCAGCAGTGAATACTTGGCAGGGACGCGTGGCTACACCTTC. It yields the protein CASSEYLAGTRGYTF.

The chain carries TRBV28 and TRBJ2-5; D possibly uses TRBD1 or TRBD2 (6 bases each). The CDR3 totals 16 residues. Germline assignment: CDR1 MDHEN and CDR2 SYDVKM. With 9 bases removed from V and 7 bases from J, the gap between germline ends came to 27 bases. CDR3 protein: CASSLGASANLRTQYF. The CDR3 nucleotides read TGTGCCAGTTCCTTGGGGGCTAGCGCTAACCTTAGGACCCAGTACTTC.

This chain uses TRBV18 with TRBJ1-1; 9 bases agree with TRBD1. V dropped 5 bases and J dropped 2; count of bases not matched to a gene: 3. Per the germline V gene, CDR1 is KGHSH and CDR2 is LQKENI. The CDR3 spans 14 residues. Here the CDR3 reads CASSVGQGNTEAFF. CDR3 nucleotide sequence: TGTGCCAGCTCAGTGGGACAGGGAAACACTGAAGCTTTCTTT.

The chain combines TRBV7-2 with TRBJ2-3; D unclear. CDR3 length equals 14 residues. The germline CDR1 and CDR2 sequences are SGHTA and FQGNSA. V dropped 4 bases and J dropped 2 bases, with 10 bases sitting between them. The CDR3 DNA reads as TGTGCCAGCAGCTCCAGTAACCCCACAGATACGCAGTATTTT. Translated: CASSSSNPTDTQYF.

This chain links TRBV2 with TRBJ1-2; the D is unclear. The V gene's germline CDR1 is SNHLY and CDR2 FYNNEI. Between the trimmed V and J ends, which lost 6 bases and 0 bases, there was a span of 14 bases. The CDR3 spans 15 residues. Here the CDR3 reads CASRLTVIANYGYTF. The CDR3, as DNA: TGTGCCAGCAGGCTGACGGTTATAGCTAACTATGGCTACACCTTC.

The rearrangement links TRBV5-1 to TRBJ2-5; 10 nucleotides align to TRBD2. The CDR3 contains 16 residues. Germline V gene data show CDR1 as SGHRS and CDR2 as YFSETQ. V shed 1 base and J 3 bases; nucleotides not matched to a gene: 6. The CDR3 is CASSLTLAGPKETQYF. DNA for the CDR3: TGCGCCAGCAGCTTGACACTAGCGGGGCCTAAAGAGACCCAGTACTTC.

The gene calls are TRBV11-1 and TRBJ2-1; 9 nucleotides align to TRBD1. The CDR3 extends over 14 amino acids. Germline-derived CDR1 and CDR2 are SGHAT and FQDESV (reference sequence). Unmatched junction bases numbered 3, after V lost 1 base and J lost 8 bases. The chain's CDR3 is CASSLGDRVHEQFF. The CDR3 region has the DNA TGTGCCAGCAGCTTAGGGGACAGGGTACATGAGCAGTTCTTC.

The V and J genes are TRBV6-6 and TRBJ2-1; TRBD1 matches 7 bases. V was clipped by 10 bases and J by 8 bases; unmatched bases: 11. The CDR3 loop spans 13 amino acids. CDR1 is MNHNY, CDR2 SVGAGI, per germline (reference sequence). CDR3 loop: CATNRGRPDEQFF. In DNA form, the CDR3 reads TGTGCCACGAACAGGGGACGGCCCGATGAGCAGTTCTTC.

The chain links TRBV7-2 to TRBJ2-5; no clear D. The CDR3 spans 18 residues. Germline V CDR1 and CDR2: SGHTA, FQGNSA. Between the trimmed V and J ends, which lost 5 bases and 4 bases, there was a span of 26 bases. CDR3 sequence: CASSPLGWRPNRGETQYF. The CDR3 DNA reads TGTGCCAGCAGCCCTCTTGGTTGGAGACCCAACAGAGGAGAGACCCAGTACTTC.

The V gene is TRBV24-1, the J gene TRBJ2-1; TRBD2 matches at 9 bases. This CDR3 has 16 amino acids. CDR1 and CDR2 from the germline V gene are KGHDR and SFDVKD. J gave up 5 bases and V 3 bases, and 7 bases lay outside the gene matches. CDR3 DNA: TGTGCCACCAGTGATCCCTCTTCTAGCGGGGACAATGAGCAGTTCTTC. Translating gives CATSDPSSSGDNEQFF.

The chain joins TRBV7-3 to TRBJ1-2; D possibly corresponds to TRBD1 (5 bases). Trimming stripped 5 bases from V and 6 bases from J, with 16 bases between. Germline CDR1 and CDR2: SGHTA and FQGTGA. The CDR3 has 14 amino acids. CDR3 in amino acids: CASSPTAGRDGYTF. The CDR3 bases are TGTGCCAGCAGCCCCACGGCAGGGAGAGATGGCTACACCTTC.

The chain is built from TRBV29-1 and TRBJ1-6; TRBD1 might be the D (6 bases). This CDR3 has 15 amino acids. Germline V gives CDR1 SQVTM, CDR2 ANQGSEA. V lost 5 bases and J 6 bases, leaving 17 bases between the germline ends. CDR3 DNA sequence: TGCAGCGTTCAGGAGGGGGATAGGCCTAATTCACCCCTCCACTTT. Translated, it gives CSVQEGDRPNSPLHF.

V and J are TRBV20-1 and TRBJ1-6; possible D gene TRBD1, 6 bases. Germline CDR1 reads DFQATT; CDR2 reads SNEGSKA (reference sequence). This CDR3 has 15 amino acids. Trimming shortened V by 6 bases and J by 10 bases, and 22 bases separated the two germline ends. CDR3 sequence: CSALGGWGFGSPLHF. In DNA, the CDR3 is TGCAGTGCCCTAGGGGGGTGGGGATTTGGATCACCCCTCCACTTT.

The genes are TRBV7-8 and TRBJ2-1, with 14 bases matching TRBD2. This CDR3 contains 15 residues. CDR1 and CDR2 (germline): SGHVS, FQNEAQ. Trimming took 6 bases from V and 5 from J; bases not matched to a gene: 3. CDR3 in amino acids: CASSGLAGGNNEQFF. CDR3 nucleotides: TGTGCCAGCAGTGGACTAGCGGGGGGTAACAATGAGCAGTTCTTC.

This sequence joins TRBV19 and TRBJ2-7; no definite D call. This CDR3 has 14 residues. From germline, CDR1 is LNHDA and CDR2 SQIVND (reference sequence). Trimming removed 5 bases at V and 8 bases at J, with 19 bases between. The DNA for the CDR3 is TGTGCCAGTAGTCGCGCGGAGCCAGGAACGAAGCAGTACTTC. Its protein is CASSRAEPGTKQYF. Full variable domain (remainder filled in from reference TRBV19 and TRBJ2-7): DGGITQSPKYLFRKEGQNVTLSCEQNLNHDAMYWYRQDPGQGLRLIYYSQIVNDFQKGDIAEGYSVSREKKESFPLTVTSAQKNPTAFYLCASSRAEPGTKQYFGPGTRLTVT.